The rows below give T cell receptor beta chains drawn from one sample of a study of cytomegalovirus exposure and HLA in healthy donors. Measured with immunoSEQ multiplex PCR; TCRdb has only the in-frame clones, and not every one. The sample records 95,000 to 150,000 clones, approximately 88% being singletons. Sequences were obtained from PBMCs. These receptors were taken from a young woman in good health and CMV-seropositive. CDR3s include the opening cysteine and the closing phenylalanine or tryptophan. D genes are given only for firm matches. Size tells how often a clone was seen (once, few, many) or the class of an expanded clone, and some rows leave it out.

V gene,D gene,J gene,clone size,CDR3 protein,CDR3 DNA
TRBV5-1,-,TRBJ2-5,-,CASSLQGFSQETQYF,TGCGCCAGCAGCCTACAGGGTTTTTCGCAGGAGACCCAGTACTTC
TRBV9,TRBD2,TRBJ2-2,-,CASSMTSGRALANTGELFF,TGTGCCAGCAGCATGACTAGCGGGAGGGCCCTTGCGAACACCGGGGAGCTGTTTTTT
TRBV28,-,TRBJ1-2,-,CASSPGGLEDGYTF,TGTGCCAGCAGTCCAGGTGGACTCGAGGATGGCTACACCTTC
TRBV10-2,TRBD1,TRBJ1-6,few,CASSAGTANSPLHF,TGCGCCAGCAGTGCCGGGACAGCTAATTCACCCCTCCACTTT
TRBV27,-,TRBJ1-1,-,CASSLGRRTEAFF,TGTGCCAGCAGTTTAGGGAGGCGGACTGAAGCTTTCTTT
TRBV9,TRBD1,TRBJ2-1,-,CASSVKLTGSHEQFF,TGTGCCAGCAGCGTCAAACTGACAGGGAGCCATGAGCAGTTCTTC
TRBV5-8,-,TRBJ1-5,-,CASSWGGQPQHF,TGTGCCAGCAGCTGGGGGGGTCAGCCCCAGCATTTT
TRBV6-4,TRBD2,TRBJ2-7,-,CASSQQWEGGEQYF,TGTGCCAGCAGTCAGCAATGGGAGGGAGGCGAGCAGTACTTC
TRBV4-1,-,TRBJ1-1,-,CASSQAGAGTEAFF,TGCGCCAGCAGCCAAGCAGGGGCAGGCACTGAAGCTTTCTTT
TRBV29-1,-,TRBJ1-2,-,CSVAGADLFNYGYTF,TGCAGCGTGGCGGGGGCGGATTTATTCAACTATGGCTACACCTTC
TRBV4-1,-,TRBJ1-5,once,CASSQDSGIDQPQHF,TGCGCCAGCAGCCAAGATTCGGGGATAGATCAGCCCCAGCATTTT
TRBV7-8,TRBD2,TRBJ2-1,-,CASSLMGGLAGGMIEQFF,TGTGCCAGCAGCTTAATGGGCGGACTAGCGGGGGGAATGATTGAGCAGTTCTTC
TRBV11-1,TRBD2,TRBJ2-7,once,CASSPGGYSYEQYF,TGTGCCAGCAGCCCGGGGGGATATTCCTACGAGCAGTACTTC
TRBV11-3,-,TRBJ2-2,-,CASSLWGDGELFF,TGTGCCAGCAGCTTATGGGGGGACGGGGAGCTGTTTTTT
TRBV9,TRBD1,TRBJ2-7,-,CASSATPGQGKDEQYF,TGTGCCAGCAGCGCTACCCCGGGACAGGGAAAGGACGAGCAGTACTTC
TRBV2,TRBD2,TRBJ2-7,once,CASSELGLVGYEQYF,TGTGCCAGCAGTGAACTGGGACTAGTTGGGTACGAGCAGTACTTC
TRBV7-3,TRBD2,TRBJ2-1,-,CASSLGGRRNNEQFF,TGTGCCAGCAGCTTAGGCGGGAGGAGGAACAATGAGCAGTTCTTC
TRBV6-4,TRBD1,TRBJ1-2,-,CARPQGGGYTF,TGTGCCAGACCTCAGGGGGGTGGCTACACCTTC
TRBV9,-,TRBJ2-7,-,CASSVAGASEQYF,TGTGCCAGCAGCGTAGCTGGCGCTAGCGAGCAGTACTTC
TRBV5-6,-,TRBJ1-2,-,CASSPVRQGYGYTF,TGTGCCAGCAGCCCTGTCCGGCAGGGCTATGGCTACACCTTC
TRBV18,TRBD2,TRBJ2-5,-,CASSPPVYERGIETQYF,TGTGCCAGCTCCCCACCTGTATATGAGCGGGGGATTGAGACCCAGTACTTC
TRBV6-4,TRBD2,TRBJ2-3,few,CASSPGTSSDTQYF,TGTGCCAGCAGTCCCGGGACTAGTTCAGATACGCAGTATTTT
TRBV7-9,-,TRBJ1-2,few,CASSANGGTVFGYTF,TGTGCCAGCAGCGCGAACGGGGGTACTGTCTTTGGCTACACCTTC
TRBV11-2,TRBD1,TRBJ2-2,-,CASRRPGGPGELFF,TGTGCCAGCAGACGTCCAGGGGGACCCGGGGAGCTGTTTTTT
TRBV5-1,TRBD1,TRBJ2-3,-,CATTISGGTDTQYF,TGCGCCACCACCATTTCAGGGGGTACAGATACGCAGTATTTT
TRBV11-3,-,TRBJ1-5,-,CASSRGRSNQPQHF,TGTGCCAGCAGCCGAGGTAGGAGCAATCAGCCCCAGCATTTT
TRBV5-4,TRBD2,TRBJ2-5,-,CASSSGRGGRETQYF,TGTGCCAGCAGCTCGGGGCGGGGGGGCCGGGAGACCCAGTACTTC
TRBV7-2,TRBD1,TRBJ2-4,once,CASSRQIQGPIAKNIQYF,TGTGCCAGCAGCCGACAGATACAGGGGCCGATAGCCAAAAACATTCAGTACTTC
TRBV4-1,TRBD1,TRBJ1-1,-,CASSPTGQANTEAFF,TGCGCCAGCAGCCCGACCGGACAGGCAAACACTGAAGCTTTCTTT
TRBV7-9,TRBD1,TRBJ1-1,-,CASSPGGTEAFF,TGTGCCAGCAGCCCAGGGGGCACTGAAGCTTTCTTT
TRBV5-1,-,TRBJ2-3,-,CASSLNRDSTDTQYF,TGCGCCAGCAGCTTGAACAGGGATAGCACAGATACGCAGTATTTT
TRBV29-1,-,TRBJ1-5,-,CSVRVQGNQPQHF,TGCAGCGTGAGAGTGCAGGGTAATCAGCCCCAGCATTTT
TRBV6-5,TRBD2,TRBJ2-2,-,CASETSGAPGELFF,TGTGCCAGCGAGACTAGCGGGGCGCCCGGGGAGCTGTTTTTT
TRBV2,TRBD1,TRBJ1-2,few,CASTRQGRYGYTF,TGTGCCAGCACCAGACAGGGAAGGTATGGCTACACCTTC
TRBV7-9,-,TRBJ2-7,-,CASSLGIGVGLSYEQYF,TGTGCCAGCAGCTTAGGGATCGGCGTGGGGCTTTCCTACGAGCAGTACTTC
TRBV15,-,TRBJ2-1,-,CATSRAAGSYNEQFF,TGTGCCACCAGCAGAGCGGCAGGGTCCTACAATGAGCAGTTCTTC
TRBV6-1,-,TRBJ2-5,-,CASGGAGETQYF,TGTGCCAGCGGGGGGGCGGGGGAGACCCAGTACTTC
TRBV2,-,TRBJ1-2,few,CASQTGFLVGYTF,TGTGCCAGCCAAACAGGATTCCTCGTGGGCTACACCTTC
TRBV7-6,TRBD1,TRBJ1-1,-,CASSLQGAVGEAFF,TGTGCCAGCAGCCTACAGGGGGCCGTTGGTGAAGCTTTCTTT
TRBV6-5,-,TRBJ1-2,once,CASSYSRGANYGYTF,TGTGCCAGCAGTTACTCACGGGGGGCGAACTATGGCTACACCTTC
TRBV7-2,-,TRBJ1-2,-,CASGFPGGYGYTF,TGTGCCAGCGGTTTCCCGGGGGGCTATGGCTACACCTTC
TRBV6-5,-,TRBJ1-1,-,CASSYSGRGEAFF,TGTGCCAGCAGTTACTCTGGCCGGGGAGAAGCTTTCTTT
TRBV12-5,-,TRBJ2-1,-,CASGLSTAYNEQFF,TGTGCTAGTGGTTTGTCGACAGCTTACAATGAGCAGTTCTTC
TRBV2,TRBD1,TRBJ1-2,-,CASSEETGHYGYTF,TGTGCCAGCAGTGAAGAGACAGGGCACTATGGCTACACCTTC
TRBV19,-,TRBJ1-1,few,CASSTQNTEAFF,TGTGCCAGCAGTACCCAGAACACTGAAGCTTTCTTT